This T cell receptor (beta chain) was sequenced for a study of cytomegalovirus exposure and HLA in healthy donors. Broader study findings: The investigators catalogued some 160 TCR beta chains as cytomegalovirus-associated.

Both 60 Vbeta primers and 13 Jbeta primers went into the PCR. Generated by immunoSEQ multiplex PCR, the TCRdb table keeps only in-frame clones and is missing some. The sample carries about 160,000 clones, 60% to 85% recorded once. Each donor's status was that of a healthy bone marrow donor. With respect to this clone: Its specificity is not known.

The CDR3 is 14 residues long. V gave up 1 base and J gave up 1 base, with 7 bases separating them. Germline V gives CDR1 MGHDK, CDR2 SYGVNS. The chain combines TRBV25-1 with TRBJ2-5; D gene ambiguous. The TCR was taken from a man over 45 in good health and CMV-seropositive. The sequencing input was PBMCs. DNA of the CDR3: TGTGCCAGCAGTGAATTTAACGGCCAAGAGACCCAGTACTTC. Amino acid sequence: CASSEFNGQETQYF.